The present TCR beta chain was sequenced within a study of PD-1 blockade in classical Hodgkin lymphoma. Study information: The study gave patients nivolumab 3 mg/kg intravenously every 2 weeks.

Remarks on this clone: Its specificity is unknown.

Every one of the patients relapsed after autologous stem cell transplantation (brentuximab vedotin exposure was variable). Study-level points and caveats: In CD4+ cells, TCR diversity went up significantly by C4D1, but in CD8+ cells it did not. Diversity similar to that of newly diagnosed patients was seen at baseline in complete responders.

Only in-frame clones appear in the TCRdb table, and some are missing; sequencing was by immunoSEQ multiplex PCR. The sample yields fewer than 70,000 clones, approximately 90% seen once. Germline loops: CDR1 SGHDT, CDR2 YYEEEE. V lost 0 bases to trimming and J lost 3 bases, with 6 bases between them. The CDR3 runs 13 residues. This clonotype originated in a human donor with classical Hodgkin lymphoma. The input for sequencing was peripheral blood mononuclear cells (PBMCs), taken before the second cycle of nivolumab. The chain carries TRBV5-6 and TRBJ1-1; D uncertain. The CDR3 spells CASSLDADTEAFF. The CDR3 DNA follows: TGTGCCAGCAGCTTGGATGCGGACACTGAAGCTTTCTTT.